The TCR beta chain under discussion was sequenced for a study of sequential checkpoint blockade in melanoma. Study details: Each arm's sequence ended with maintenance nivolumab.

The sample's treatment: randomized to nivolumab then ipilimumab (arm A) or the reverse (arm B). No patient had prior DNA-damaging chemotherapy. Live CD3+CD8+ CD19− CD56− cells were sorted from PBMCs. Assay used: immunoSEQ multiplex PCR; TCRdb lists only in-frame clones, some missing. The repertoire holds about 6,100 clones, with roughly 52% as singletons. Germline lookup yields CDR1 SGHAT and CDR2 FQNNGV. The CDR3 runs to 15 residues. Trimming left V 0 bases short and J 5 bases short, with 13 bases between. Source: CD8+ T cells sorted from blood (inferred from file names), taken from a patient given nivolumab and ipilimumab in sequence. The chain uses TRBV11-2 and TRBJ2-5, with D possibly matching TRBD1 (5 bases). The sequence was obtained from a human donor with melanoma. The chain's CDR3 is CASSLDLTGDETQYF. In DNA, the CDR3 is TGTGCCAGCAGCTTAGATCTTACAGGAGATGAGACCCAGTACTTC. The full variable domain, its missing parts supplied by reference TRBV11-2 and TRBJ2-5, is EAGVAQSPRYKIIEKRQSVAFWCNPISGHATLYWYQQILGQGPKLLIQFQNNGVVDDSQLPKDRFSAERLKGVDSTLKIQPAKLEDSAVYLCASSLDLTGDETQYFGPGTRLLVL.